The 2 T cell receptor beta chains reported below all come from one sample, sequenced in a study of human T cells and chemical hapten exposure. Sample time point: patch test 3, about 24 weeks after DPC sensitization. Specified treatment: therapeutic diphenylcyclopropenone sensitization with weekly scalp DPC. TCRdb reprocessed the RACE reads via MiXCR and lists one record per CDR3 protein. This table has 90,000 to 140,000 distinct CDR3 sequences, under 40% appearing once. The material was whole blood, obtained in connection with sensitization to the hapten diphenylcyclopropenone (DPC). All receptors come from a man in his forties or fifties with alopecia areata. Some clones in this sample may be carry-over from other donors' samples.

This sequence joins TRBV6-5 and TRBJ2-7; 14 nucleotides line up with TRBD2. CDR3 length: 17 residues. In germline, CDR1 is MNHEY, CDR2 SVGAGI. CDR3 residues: CATRRTSGRPNPTRQYV. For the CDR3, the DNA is TGTGCGACTAGAAGGACTAGCGGGAGGCCGAACCCTACGAGGCAGTACGTC.

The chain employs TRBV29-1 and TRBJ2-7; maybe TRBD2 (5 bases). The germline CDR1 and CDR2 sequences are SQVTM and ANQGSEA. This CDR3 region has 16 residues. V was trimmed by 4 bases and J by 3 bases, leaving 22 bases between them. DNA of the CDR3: TGCAGCGTTGCGGGGTGGGTGTACCGGTCCGACTACGAGCAGTACTTC. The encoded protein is CSVAGWVYRSDYEQYF.